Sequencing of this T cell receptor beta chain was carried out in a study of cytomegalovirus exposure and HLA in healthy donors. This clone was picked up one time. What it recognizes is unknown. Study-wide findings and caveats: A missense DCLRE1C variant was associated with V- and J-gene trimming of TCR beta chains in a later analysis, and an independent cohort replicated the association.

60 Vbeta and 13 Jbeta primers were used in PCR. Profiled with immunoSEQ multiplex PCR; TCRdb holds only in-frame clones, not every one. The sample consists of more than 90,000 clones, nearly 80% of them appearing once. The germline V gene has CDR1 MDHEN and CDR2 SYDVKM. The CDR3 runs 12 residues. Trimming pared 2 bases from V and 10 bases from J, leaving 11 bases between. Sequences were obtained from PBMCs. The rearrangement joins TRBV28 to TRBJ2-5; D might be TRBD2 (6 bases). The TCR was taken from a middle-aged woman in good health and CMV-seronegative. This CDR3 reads CASSLGGPVQYF. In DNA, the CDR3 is TGTGCCAGCAGTTTAGGAGGGCCGGTCCAGTACTTC.